This section outlines one TCR beta chain sequence together with its context. What it binds is not known. Sequencing libraries made from TCR beta cDNA carried unique molecular identifiers. The source material, about 0.95 to 11 million T cells, gave rise to about 500,000 cDNA molecules. TCRdb called the PCR reads again in MiXCR, with one record for every CDR3 protein. The sample holds around 400,000 distinct CDR3 sequences, 30% to 45% seen once. Germline CDR1 SGHDT, CDR2 YYEEEE. Losses at the gene ends were 1 base for V and 6 bases for J; bases not matched to a gene: 8. This CDR3 has 17 residues. The sample is drawn from a study of post-analysis software for immune sequencing data. Regarding the study as a whole: The study found TRBV5-6, TRBV5-1 and TRBV20-1 among about five TRBV segments more frequent in patients than controls. Diversity measured as normalized Chao1 was significantly lower in multiple sclerosis patients than in controls.

This sequence was found in a girl aged 2 to 10 with multiple sclerosis. Sequences were obtained from blood. This rearrangement joins TRBV5-6 to TRBJ2-3; 13 positions agree with TRBD2. The CDR3 DNA is TGTGCCAGCAGCTTGCGGACTAGCGGGGGTCCCGGGGATACGCAGTATTTT. Translation: CASSLRTSGGPGDTQYF.